This TCR beta chain was obtained from a study of blood T cell repertoires in COVID-19. The method was immunoSEQ multiplex PCR; TCRdb's version includes in-frame clones alone and lacks a portion of them. The sample carries a few hundred thousand clones, around 88% recorded once. Deletions cut 9 bases from V and 2 bases from J, with 13 bases between. This CDR3 comprises 13 residues. The germline V gene has CDR1 KGHDR and CDR2 SFDVKD. Ages ranged from about 18 to 89 years, with residence in some 25 US areas. Material for sequencing was PBMCs or T cells enriched from blood (not recorded which). This TCR was sampled from a woman in her forties with acute COVID-19. The chain employs TRBV24-1 and TRBJ2-7, with D possibly being TRBD2 (5 bases). Written as DNA, the CDR3 is TGTGCCACCGGAGCGCGGGTCCCCTACGAGCAGTACTTC. Its translation: CATGARVPYEQYF.